The clone carrying this T cell receptor beta chain showed up just once. The data are from a study of T cell responses to AZD1222 COVID-19 vaccine. Generated by immunoSEQ multiplex PCR, the TCRdb table keeps only in-frame clones and is missing some. This sample has around 120,000 clones, with around 90% found just once. Trimming removed 7 bases from V and 9 bases from J, with 5 bases in between. This CDR3 spans 10 amino acids. In germline, CDR1 is SGHRS, CDR2 YFSETQ. This clonotype was sampled from an adult who received the AZD1222 COVID-19 vaccine. The source material was peripheral blood, sampled 28 days after the second AZD1222 dose. The chain recombines TRBV5-1 with TRBJ1-6, with D uncertain. In nucleotides, the CDR3 is TGCGCCAGCGAGAGTTCACCCCTCCACTTT. Protein product: CASESSPLHF.